The 20 T cell receptor beta chains reported below all come from one sample, sequenced in a study of beta chain features in type 1 diabetes. The investigators reverse transcribed all of the isolated RNA, so they sequenced expressed TCRB transcripts. The data were produced by immunoSEQ multiplex PCR, yet TCRdb's version contains in-frame clones alone and is incomplete. The sample yields roughly 140,000 clones, less than 8.5% seen once. Sequencing input: central memory CD4+ T cells from blood. Receptors were obtained from a woman in her twenties or thirties in good health.

This clone was observed many times. The chain is built from TRBV30 and TRBJ2-4; the D gene is possibly TRBD2 (5 bases). The CDR3 is 12 residues long. V lost 0 bases and J 8 bases, leaving 8 bases between the germline ends. Germline values: CDR1 GTSNPN, CDR2 SVGIG (reference sequence). The CDR3 here is CAWSVLEDIQYF. For the CDR3, the DNA is TGTGCCTGGAGTGTACTAGAGGACATTCAGTACTTC.

This clone was counted many times. The gene calls are TRBV7-2 and TRBJ2-1; 8 nucleotides agree with TRBD1. The germline CDR1 and CDR2 sequences are SGHTA and FQGNSA. The J segment lost 3 bases and the V segment lost 5 bases, leaving 9 bases of the junction unmatched. This CDR3 has 16 residues. The CDR3: CASSLVRDRYYNEQFF. CDR3 in DNA: TGTGCCAGCAGCCTAGTCCGGGACAGGTACTACAATGAGCAGTTCTTC.

About this clone: This same CDR3 is encoded by further DNA sequences in the sample. This chain uses TRBV4-3 with TRBJ1-4; D is ambiguous. The V and J ends lost 0 bases and 4 bases respectively, with 6 bases between them. The CDR3 contains 14 residues. Germline V gene data show CDR1 as LGHNA and CDR2 as YSLEER. The DNA for the CDR3 is TGCGCCAGCAGCCAAGATCGGGTTAATGAAAAACTGTTTTTT. Residues: CASSQDRVNEKLFF.

The rearrangement links TRBV5-4 to TRBJ2-5, with D uncertain. The CDR3 spans 14 residues. Germline V gene lookup returns CDR1 SGHNT and CDR2 YYREEE (reference sequence). Deletions cut 0 bases from V and 0 bases from J, with 6 bases between. The CDR3 region is CASSLVGNQETQYF. CDR3 in DNA: TGTGCCAGCAGCTTGGTGGGCAACCAAGAGACCCAGTACTTC.

This clone was seen a handful of times. The chain carries TRBV19 and TRBJ2-1; 9 bases align to TRBD2. CDR1 and CDR2 (germline): LNHDA, SQIVND (reference sequence). Losses at the gene ends were 1 base for V and 7 bases for J; bases not matched to a gene: 11. This CDR3 contains 17 residues. The CDR3 bases are TGTGCCAGTAGTATAGGGTTAGCGGGAGTAGGTGAGAATGAGCAGTTCTTC. Its translation is CASSIGLAGVGENEQFF.

The sample holds a few counts of this clone. V is TRBV28 and J is TRBJ2-7; D is ambiguous. Between the trimmed V and J ends, which lost 3 bases and 3 bases, there was a span of 12 bases. The CDR3 loop spans 14 amino acids. Per the germline V gene, CDR1 is MDHEN and CDR2 is SYDVKM. This CDR3 is CASSFVLNGYEQYF. Here the CDR3 DNA reads TGTGCCAGCAGTTTTGTCCTCAACGGCTACGAGCAGTACTTC.

This clone was detected a few times. The chain joins TRBV28 to TRBJ1-5; D possibly corresponds to TRBD1 (6 bases). CDR1 and CDR2 from the germline V gene are MDHEN and SYDVKM. V was pared by 10 bases and J by 4 bases, with 14 bases between. The length of the CDR3 is 13 residues. CDR3 bases: TGTGCCACCCAGGGGACGGGTAATCAGCCCCAGCATTTT. Amino acids: CATQGTGNQPQHF.

The genes are TRBV5-1 and TRBJ2-2; TRBD2 matches 12 bases. After removal of 3 bases from V and 4 bases from J, the junction contained 1 base not matched to a gene. The germline gives CDR1 SGHRS, CDR2 YFSETQ. CDR3 length equals 15 residues. CDR3 sequence reads: CASSWGLAGTGELFF. In nucleotides, the CDR3 is TGCGCCAGCAGCTGGGGACTAGCGGGCACCGGGGAGCTGTTTTTT.

The chain has TRBV9 and TRBJ2-3; D might be TRBD2 (6 bases). CDR1 and CDR2 from the germline V gene are SGDLS and YYNGEE. The CDR3 is 15 residues long. V was clipped by 0 bases and J by 5 bases, with 13 bases between them. In DNA, the CDR3 is TGTGCCAGCAGCGTAGGGCTAGCGTTGGTAGATACGCAGTATTTT. It codes for CASSVGLALVDTQYF.

The chain couples TRBV11-3 to TRBJ2-7; TRBD2 agrees at 9 bases. CDR1 and CDR2 from the germline V gene are SGHNT and YENEEA. With 1 base clipped from V and 2 bases from J, the junction kept 6 bases outside the gene matches. The length of the CDR3 is 16 residues. The CDR3 protein is CASSLAISGGAYEQYF. The CDR3 coding sequence is TGTGCCAGCAGCTTAGCAATTAGCGGGGGCGCCTACGAGCAGTACTTC.

This chain connects TRBV6-6 to TRBJ1-1; TRBD1 matches at 8 bases. Per germline, CDR1 MNHNY and CDR2 SVGAGI (reference sequence). The CDR3 consists of 16 residues. V lost 2 bases to trimming and J lost 8 bases; unmatched junction nucleotides: 13. The chain's CDR3 is CASSYQMGRQGLEAFF. DNA of the CDR3: TGTGCCAGCAGTTACCAAATGGGGAGACAGGGGCTCGAAGCTTTCTTT.

This clone was observed at least ten times. V and J are TRBV4-3 and TRBJ2-3; no clear D gene. The V end was cut by 0 bases, the J end by 4 bases, with 8 bases between. Germline V gene data show CDR1 as LGHNA and CDR2 as YSLEER. The CDR3 consists of 14 residues. The CDR3 loop reads CASSQESSADTQYF. In nucleotides, the CDR3 is TGCGCCAGCAGCCAAGAGTCATCGGCAGATACGCAGTATTTT.

In the case of this clone: The same CDR3 also results from other DNA sequences found in this sample. The V and J genes are TRBV28 and TRBJ2-2; D perhaps matches TRBD1 (5 bases). The CDR3 extends over 14 amino acids. Germline lookup yields CDR1 MDHEN and CDR2 SYDVKM. V lost 6 bases to trimming and J lost 2 bases, with 10 bases between them. The CDR3 DNA follows: TGTGCCAGCAGGGTAGGGGCAAACACCGGGGAGCTGTTTTTT. It translates to CASRVGANTGELFF. The complete variable domain, with remaining parts taken from reference TRBV28 and TRBJ2-2, reads DVKVTQSSRYLVKRTGEKVFLECVQDMDHENMFWYRQDPGLGLRLIYFSYDVKMKEKGDIPEGYSVSREKKERFSLILESASTNQTSMYLCASRVGANTGELFFGEGSRLTVL.

This clone was detected only a few times. The chain links TRBV6-5 to TRBJ2-5; TRBD2 matches 10 bases. The CDR3 runs to 13 residues. Looked up from germline, CDR1 is MNHEY and CDR2 is SVGAGI. V dropped 5 bases and J dropped 4; count of bases not matched to a gene: 1. CDR3 sequence reads: CASSPSGRETQYF. In DNA, the CDR3 is TGTGCCAGCAGTCCTAGCGGGAGAGAGACCCAGTACTTC.

The V call is TRBV28, the J call TRBJ2-5, with TRBD2 matching over 10 bases. The length of the CDR3 is 16 residues. V shed 3 bases, J shed 2 bases, and the junction held 6 bases outside the gene matches. The germline CDR1 and CDR2 sequences are MDHEN and SYDVKM. CDR3 bases: TGTGCCAGCAGTTTGTCTCGGACTAGCGGTCAAGAGACCCAGTACTTC. This sequence encodes CASSLSRTSGQETQYF.

J is TRBJ1-1 and V is TRBV12-5; D perhaps matches TRBD1 (5 bases). V was clipped by 6 bases and J by 4 bases, with 12 bases between them. The CDR3 contains 13 residues. The germline gives CDR1 LGHNT, CDR2 FRNRAP. CDR3 loop: CASGGGVGTEAFF. DNA of the CDR3: TGTGCTAGTGGCGGGGGGGTCGGCACTGAAGCTTTCTTT.

This clone was counted only a few times. This chain connects TRBV19 to TRBJ2-5, with 7 bases lining up with TRBD2. The CDR3 runs 15 residues. CDR1 and CDR2 (germline): LNHDA, SQIVND (reference sequence). Losses at the gene ends were 3 bases for V and 1 base for J; bases not matched to a gene: 5. The DNA of the CDR3 is TGTGCCAGTAGTATCGGAACTAGCGTCCAAGAGACCCAGTACTTC. Its protein product is CASSIGTSVQETQYF.

The sample holds many counts of this clone. This sequence joins TRBV29-1 and TRBJ2-7; TRBD2 aligns across 10 bases. V lost 4 bases, J lost 4 bases, and 7 bases stayed unmatched. The germline V gene has CDR1 SQVTM and CDR2 ANQGSEA. CDR3 length equals 14 residues. CDR3 loop: CSVVGLAGVYEQYF. Written as DNA, the CDR3 is TGCAGCGTTGTAGGGCTAGCGGGAGTTTACGAGCAGTACTTC.

This clone was recorded many times. The chain couples TRBV5-1 to TRBJ2-1, with TRBD2 as a possible D gene (6 bases). There are 13 residues in the CDR3. Germline V CDR1 and CDR2: SGHRS, YFSETQ. The germline V and J ends were trimmed by 4 bases and 10 bases, with 15 bases remaining between them. The CDR3 protein is CASSTRGKGEQFF. The CDR3 nucleotides read TGCGCCAGCAGCACGCGGGGTAAAGGAGAGCAGTTCTTC.

The chain combines TRBV27 with TRBJ2-7, with 7 bases aligning to TRBD2. The CDR3 runs to 13 residues. In germline, CDR1 is MNHEY, CDR2 SMNVEV (reference sequence). Trimming removed 8 bases from V and 4 bases from J; junction bases left unmatched: 8. This CDR3 is CASCRSGAYEQYF. The CDR3 region has the DNA TGTGCCAGCTGCAGGAGCGGGGCTTACGAGCAGTACTTC.